This T cell receptor beta chain was sequenced in a study of blood T cells in healthy people across ages. Overall study findings and caveats: Unsorted PBMC input precluded a conclusive naive versus antigen-experienced comparison.

This clonotype was seen a few times. Antigen: not known. Per sample, at least 5 micrograms of total RNA were extracted. Germline assignment: CDR1 SNHLY and CDR2 FYNNEI. CDR3 length: 16 amino acids. V trimming: 7 bases; J trimming: 2 bases; junction bases outside the gene matches: 11. Together with a sample-barcoded 5' primer, a J-beta primer mix was included in a second PCR lasting about 7 to 11 cycles. MiXCR was run by TCRdb on the 5' RACE reads, yielding one entry per CDR3 protein. The table lists some 700,000 distinct CDR3 sequences, 22% of them singletons, with roughly a fifth in the top ten. The chain combines TRBV2 with TRBJ2-1, with TRBD2 identical over 7 bases. The TCR was taken from a man aged 65-85 years in good health. Material for sequencing was blood. CDR3 sequence: CASISRSAGTYNEQFF. The CDR3 DNA sequence: TGTGCCAGCATCAGTAGGTCAGCGGGAACCTACAATGAGCAGTTCTTC.